This T cell receptor (beta chain) was observed in a study of cytomegalovirus exposure and HLA in healthy donors listed by TCRdb under 2017. For the wider study: A later analysis indicated that the 95 to 150 validation repertoires were generated on the platform also employed for the 720 or so repertoires of the first cohort. The study aimed to test whether cataloging public T cell receptors could reveal signatures of past pathogen exposure. A separate validation cohort of 100 to 150 different subjects was used in addition to the approximately 670-subject first cohort. The study combined high-throughput TCR immunosequencing, statistical association of individual TCRs with disease status, and machine learning to predict cytomegalovirus infection status.

Study-level results and caveats: According to the authors, the approach could potentially be generalized to other disease states and immunological phenotypes. In the study, 150 to 200 TCR beta chains were listed as associated with cytomegalovirus. The classifier was reported to diagnose cytomegalovirus status with high specificity and sensitivity in both the original cohort and the validation cohort. While some public TCRs were present in many individuals, most TCR sequences turned up only very rarely across donors. All 120 or so repertoires were used to score co-occurrence in the validation cohort in a later analysis, because that analysis had no HLA typing for the cohort. Of the cluster scores, 90% to 95% were above 0 in a later analysis, which found that TCRs clustered in the first cohort also tended to co-occur in the 120 validation repertoires. Three of the identified cytomegalovirus-associated TCR beta chains were confirmed in vitro to be specific for cytomegalovirus antigens.

Donors formed part of the validation cohort, which comprised about 130 subjects and was distinct from the first cohort of 550 to 850 subjects. Worth noting for this clone: It has no known antigen specificity. Per-base quality was not reported, and no clone a single base away is much larger than it.

The receptor library was made with the immunoSEQ multiplex PCR assay. The paper's data handling went like this. A statistical classification framework was built for diagnosing cytomegalovirus status from the catalog of TCR beta chain sequences. TCRdb took this table from immuneACCESS and kept in-frame rearrangements with V and J called. Such tables lack part of the clones; where checked against another copy, unresolved V genes explain under half of the gap, and the rest is unexplained. V and J calls and clone size are as listed in that table; D and trimming were resolved from the DNA. A total of over 200,000 clones appear in this sample, roughly 87% of them only once. Clones ranked in the top ten supply roughly 2% of the sample. The sequence was obtained from a woman under 30 in good health and CMV-seropositive. Sequences were obtained from PBMCs.

CDR3 sequence: CAWSANFAYEQYF. The DNA sequence is given as TGTGCCTGGAGTGCCAACTTCGCCTACGAGCAGTACTTC. The chain employs TRBV30 and TRBJ2-7, with the D gene call left open. Between the V and J ends, shortened by 1 base and 2 bases respectively, the junction contains 9 bases. CDR1 and CDR2 (GTSNPN, SVGIG) derive from the germline V gene (reference sequence). Measured from the cysteine to the phenylalanine, the CDR3 is 13 residues long. Only CDR3 DNA remains: 39 bases, in frame from the first base.